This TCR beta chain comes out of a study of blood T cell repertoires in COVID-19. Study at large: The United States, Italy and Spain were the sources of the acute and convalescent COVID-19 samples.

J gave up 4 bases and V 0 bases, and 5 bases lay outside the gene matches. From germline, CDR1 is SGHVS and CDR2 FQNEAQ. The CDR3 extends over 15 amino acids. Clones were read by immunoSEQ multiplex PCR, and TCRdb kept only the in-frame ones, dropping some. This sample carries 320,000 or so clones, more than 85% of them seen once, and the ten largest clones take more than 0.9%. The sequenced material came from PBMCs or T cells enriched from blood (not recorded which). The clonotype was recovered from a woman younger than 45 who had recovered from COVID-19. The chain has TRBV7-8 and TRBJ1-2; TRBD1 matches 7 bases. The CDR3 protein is CASSLAAGGGYGYTF. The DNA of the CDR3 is TGTGCCAGCAGCTTAGCGGCAGGGGGTGGCTATGGCTACACCTTC. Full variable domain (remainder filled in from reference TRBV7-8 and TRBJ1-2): GAGVSQSPRYKVAKRGQDVALRCDPISGHVSLFWYQQALGQGPEFLTYFQNEAQLDKSGLPSDRFFAERPEGSVSTLKIQRTQQEDSAVYLCASSLAAGGGYGYTFGSGTRLTVV.